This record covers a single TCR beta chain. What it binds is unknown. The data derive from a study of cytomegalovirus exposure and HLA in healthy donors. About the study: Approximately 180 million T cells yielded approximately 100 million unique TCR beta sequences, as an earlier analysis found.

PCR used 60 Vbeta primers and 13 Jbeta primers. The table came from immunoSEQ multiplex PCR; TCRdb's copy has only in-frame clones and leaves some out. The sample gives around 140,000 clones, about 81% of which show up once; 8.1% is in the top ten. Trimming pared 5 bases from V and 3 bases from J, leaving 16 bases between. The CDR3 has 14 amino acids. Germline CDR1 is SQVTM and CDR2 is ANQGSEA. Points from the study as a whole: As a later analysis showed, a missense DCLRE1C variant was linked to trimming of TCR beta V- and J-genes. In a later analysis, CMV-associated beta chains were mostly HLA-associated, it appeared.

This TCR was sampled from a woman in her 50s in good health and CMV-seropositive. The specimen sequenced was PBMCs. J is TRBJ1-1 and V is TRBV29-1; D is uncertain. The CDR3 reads CSVRGQVLYTEAFF. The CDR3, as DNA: TGCAGCGTTCGCGGGCAGGTTCTTTACACTGAAGCTTTCTTT. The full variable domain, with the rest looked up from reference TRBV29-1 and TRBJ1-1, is SAVISQKPSRDICQRGTSLTIQCQVDSQVTMMFWYRQQPGQSLTLIATANQGSEATYESGFVIDKFPISRPNLTFSTLTVSNMSPEDSSIYLCSVRGQVLYTEAFFGQGTRLTVV.